Sequencing of this T cell receptor beta chain was carried out in a study of shared clonotypes between healthy human individuals. Produced via immunoSEQ multiplex PCR; TCRdb's table is partial and in-frame only. The data hold roughly 380,000 clones, with 90% to 98% observed a single time. A remark on this clone: The same CDR3 is also encoded by other DNA sequences in this sample.

This CDR3 has 13 amino acids. Trimming stripped 3 bases from V and 1 base from J, with 6 bases between. In germline, CDR1 is SEHNR, CDR2 FQNEAQ (reference sequence). The chain joins TRBV7-9 to TRBJ1-1; D is unresolved. Sequencing was done on a sample of memory CD8+ T cells sorted from blood. As for subset: CD45RO+ cells pooled with CCR7-negative TemRA cells. The TCR comes from a man younger than 45 in good health. CDR3 region: CASSLVQNTEAFF. The CDR3 coding sequence is TGTGCCAGCAGCTTGGTACAGAACACTGAAGCTTTCTTT. Supplemented by reference TRBV7-9 and TRBJ1-1, the full variable domain reads DTGVSQNPRHKITKRGQNVTFRCDPISEHNRLYWYRQTLGQGPEFLTYFQNEAQLEKSRLLSDRFSAERPKGSFSTLEIQRTEQGDSAMYLCASSLVQNTEAFFGQGTRLTVV.